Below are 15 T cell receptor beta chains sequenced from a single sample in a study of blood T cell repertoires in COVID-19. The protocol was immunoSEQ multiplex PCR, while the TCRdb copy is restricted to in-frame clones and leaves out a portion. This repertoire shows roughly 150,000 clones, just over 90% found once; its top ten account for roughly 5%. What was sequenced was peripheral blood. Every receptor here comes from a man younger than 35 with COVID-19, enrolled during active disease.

The CDR3 protein is CASSQERSGVPRVEQFF. The CDR3 DNA reads as TGTGCCAGCAGCCAAGAGCGTAGCGGAGTGCCTCGGGTTGAGCAGTTCTTC. V and J are TRBV3-1 (or the pseudogene TRBV3-2) and TRBJ2-1; TRBD2 is a possible D gene (6 bases). The CDR3 runs 17 residues. With 0 bases removed from V and 9 bases from J, the gap between germline ends came to 21 bases. Germline lookup yields CDR1 LGHDT and CDR2 YNNKEL (reference sequence).

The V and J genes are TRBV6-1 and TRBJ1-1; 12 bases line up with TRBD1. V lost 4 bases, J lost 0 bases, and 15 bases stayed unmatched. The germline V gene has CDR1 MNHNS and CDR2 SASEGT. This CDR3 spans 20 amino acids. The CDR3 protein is CASSVRGQGALSPMNTEAFF. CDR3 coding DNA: TGTGCCAGCAGTGTCAGGGGACAGGGGGCATTAAGCCCTATGAACACTGAAGCTTTCTTT.

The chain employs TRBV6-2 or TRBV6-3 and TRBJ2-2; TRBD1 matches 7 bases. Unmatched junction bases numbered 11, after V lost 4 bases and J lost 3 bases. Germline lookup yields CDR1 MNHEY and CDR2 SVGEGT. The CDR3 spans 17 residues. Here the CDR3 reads CASSLSQGSLDTGELFF. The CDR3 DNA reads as TGTGCCAGCAGTTTATCACAGGGGAGCTTAGACACCGGGGAGCTGTTTTTT.

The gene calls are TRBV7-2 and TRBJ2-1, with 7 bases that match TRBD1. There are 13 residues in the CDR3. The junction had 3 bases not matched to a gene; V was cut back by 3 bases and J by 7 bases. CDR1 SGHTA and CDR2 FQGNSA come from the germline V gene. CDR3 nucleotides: TGTGCCAGCAGCTTGGAGACAGGGAATGAGCAGTTCTTC. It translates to CASSLETGNEQFF.

CDR3 sequence reads: CASTTGSYEQYF. CDR3 sequence (DNA): TGTGCCAGCACTACAGGATCCTACGAGCAGTACTTC. The chain recombines TRBV12-3 or TRBV12-4 with TRBJ2-7; tentative D call: TRBD1 (5 bases). Trimming took off 7 bases at V and 1 base at J, with 8 bases between the two ends. The CDR3 is made up of 12 amino acids.

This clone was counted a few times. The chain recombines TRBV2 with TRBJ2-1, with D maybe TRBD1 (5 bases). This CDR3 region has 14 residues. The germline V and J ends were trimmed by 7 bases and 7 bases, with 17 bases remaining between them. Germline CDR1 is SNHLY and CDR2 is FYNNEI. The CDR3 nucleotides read TGTGCCAGCACCTCGGACACTTGGGAAAATGAGCAGTTCTTC. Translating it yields CASTSDTWENEQFF.

The chain's CDR3 is CASSLPTSSPYEQYF. The CDR3 nucleotides are TGTGCCAGCAGTCTACCCACTAGCAGTCCCTACGAGCAGTACTTC. This chain connects TRBV28 to TRBJ2-7, with a weak D call TRBD2 (6 bases). In germline, CDR1 is MDHEN, CDR2 SYDVKM. This CDR3 has 15 residues. V shed 5 bases and J shed 2 bases, with 16 bases lying between them.

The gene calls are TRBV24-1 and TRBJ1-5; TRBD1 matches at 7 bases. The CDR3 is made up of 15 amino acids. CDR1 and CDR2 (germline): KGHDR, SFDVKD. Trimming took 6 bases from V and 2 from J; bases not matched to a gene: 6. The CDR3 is CATSKTGKGNQPQHF. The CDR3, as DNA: TGTGCCACCAGTAAGACAGGGAAAGGCAATCAGCCCCAGCATTTT.

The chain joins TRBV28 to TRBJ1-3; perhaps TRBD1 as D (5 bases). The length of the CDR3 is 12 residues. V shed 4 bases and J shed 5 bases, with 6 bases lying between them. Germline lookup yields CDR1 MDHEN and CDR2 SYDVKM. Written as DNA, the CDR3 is TGTGCCAGCAGTTCAGGGAGAAACACCATATATTTT. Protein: CASSSGRNTIYF. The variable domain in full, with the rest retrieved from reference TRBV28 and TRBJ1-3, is DVKVTQSSRYLVKRTGEKVFLECVQDMDHENMFWYRQDPGLGLRLIYFSYDVKMKEKGDIPEGYSVSREKKERFSLILESASTNQTSMYLCASSSGRNTIYFGEGSWLTVV.

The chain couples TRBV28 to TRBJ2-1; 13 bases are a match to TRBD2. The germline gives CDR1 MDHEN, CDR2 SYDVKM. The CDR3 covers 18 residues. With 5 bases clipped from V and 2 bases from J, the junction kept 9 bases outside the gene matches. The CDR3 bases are TGTGCCAGCAGTCCGGGCACTAGCGGGAGGGGGGCCTACAATGAGCAGTTCTTC. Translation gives CASSPGTSGRGAYNEQFF.

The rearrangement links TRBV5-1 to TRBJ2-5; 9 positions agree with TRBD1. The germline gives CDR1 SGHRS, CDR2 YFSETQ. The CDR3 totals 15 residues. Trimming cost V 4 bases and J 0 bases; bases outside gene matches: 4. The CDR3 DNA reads TGCGCCAGCAGCCAGGGACAGGGACACCAAGAGACCCAGTACTTC. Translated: CASSQGQGHQETQYF.

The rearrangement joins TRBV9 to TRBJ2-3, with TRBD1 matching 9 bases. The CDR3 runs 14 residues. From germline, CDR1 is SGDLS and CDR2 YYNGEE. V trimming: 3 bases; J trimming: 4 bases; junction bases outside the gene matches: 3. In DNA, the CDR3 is TGTGCCAGCAGCGAGGACAGGGGCCCAGATACGCAGTATTTT. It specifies CASSEDRGPDTQYF.

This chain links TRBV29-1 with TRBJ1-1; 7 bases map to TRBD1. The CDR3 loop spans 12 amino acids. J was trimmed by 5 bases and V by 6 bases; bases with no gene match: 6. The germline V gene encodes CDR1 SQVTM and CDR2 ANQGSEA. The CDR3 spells CSVPGGRTEAFF. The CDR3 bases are TGCAGCGTCCCAGGGGGTCGGACTGAAGCTTTCTTT. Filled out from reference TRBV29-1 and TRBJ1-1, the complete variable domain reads SAVISQKPSRDICQRGTSLTIQCQVDSQVTMMFWYRQQPGQSLTLIATANQGSEATYESGFVIDKFPISRPNLTFSTLTVSNMSPEDSSIYLCSVPGGRTEAFFGQGTRLTVV.

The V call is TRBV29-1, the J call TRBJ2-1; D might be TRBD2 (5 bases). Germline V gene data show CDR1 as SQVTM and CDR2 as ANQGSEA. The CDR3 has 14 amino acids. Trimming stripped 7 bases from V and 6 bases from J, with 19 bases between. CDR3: CSGHSVAPPNEQFF. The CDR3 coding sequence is TGCAGCGGTCATAGCGTAGCCCCTCCCAATGAGCAGTTCTTC.

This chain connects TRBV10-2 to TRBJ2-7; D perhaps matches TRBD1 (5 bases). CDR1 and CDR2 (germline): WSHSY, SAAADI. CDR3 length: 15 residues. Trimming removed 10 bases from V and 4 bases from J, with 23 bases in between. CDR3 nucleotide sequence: TGCGCCACACATTATGGGGCGCAGGGATCGTACGAGCAGTACTTC. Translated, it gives CATHYGAQGSYEQYF.